This entry lists 23 T cell receptor beta chains sequenced from one sample in a study of tumor and adjacent non-tumor tissue in lung cancer. RNA was extracted from bulk tissue without any cell sorting. A modified ARM-PCR protocol with three rounds of nested PCR amplified TCRbeta. MiXCR, applied by TCRdb to the multiplex PCR reads, yields one record per CDR3 protein. The table includes roughly 93,000 distinct CDR3 sequences, around 64% detected once. The material sequenced was lung tumor tissue. The receptors here all came from a man aged 60 to 75 with non-small cell lung cancer.

About this clonotype itself: A much larger clone differs by one base, so this may be a read error. Given the absence of the conserved phenylalanine or tryptophan at the CDR3 end, a read error is likely. J is TRBJ2-1 and V is TRBV5-4; perhaps TRBD2 as D (6 bases). V lost 0 bases and J lost 5, with 9 bases in between. The CDR3 is 14 amino acids. Germline lookup yields CDR1 SGHNT and CDR2 YYREEE (reference sequence). CDR3 DNA sequence: TGTGCCAGCAGCTTGGCGCTAGCGAACAATGAGCAGTTCATC. Amino acid sequence: CASSLALANNEQFI.

Only a few counts were recorded for this clonotype. The chain joins TRBV24-1 to TRBJ2-7, with 8 bases aligning to TRBD1. J was trimmed by 5 bases and V by 3 bases; bases with no gene match: 11. Germline CDR1 reads KGHDR; CDR2 reads SFDVKD. The CDR3 is 16 amino acids. This CDR3 reads CATSDPQGTGDHEQYF. DNA for the CDR3: TGTGCCACCAGTGATCCCCAAGGGACAGGCGACCACGAGCAGTACTTC.

This clonotype was counted many times. CDR3 DNA: TGTGCCTGGAGTTGGTCTAGCGGGCTTTACAATGAGCAGTTCTTC. Translation gives CAWSWSSGLYNEQFF. The chain carries TRBV30 and TRBJ2-1; 8 bases match TRBD2. With 2 bases clipped from V and 4 bases from J, the junction kept 7 bases outside the gene matches. The CDR3 spans 15 residues. Germline CDR1 is GTSNPN and CDR2 is SVGIG (reference sequence).

Comment on this clonotype: This may stem from a read error, because a much larger clone lies one nucleotide away. Here the CDR3 DNA reads TGTGCCGGCGGAACTAGCGGGAGGTCAGATGAGCAGTTCTTC. Protein sequence: CAGGTSGRSDEQFF. The gene calls are TRBV5-4 and TRBJ2-1; 12 bases are a match to TRBD2. The V segment lost 10 bases and the J segment 8 bases; nucleotides outside the gene matches: 10. Germline assignment: CDR1 SGHNT and CDR2 YYREEE (reference sequence). The CDR3 loop spans 14 amino acids.

A few counts support this clonotype. A junction end diverges from the germline sequence, so it may reflect a read error. This chain links TRBV10-3 with TRBJ1-1; TRBD1 aligns across 9 bases. Germline V lookup: CDR1 ENHRY, CDR2 SYGVKD. The CDR3 length is 14 residues. CDR3 in DNA: TGTGCCGTCAGTGAGTCCGGGACAGGGAGTGAAGCTTTCTTT. Translated, it gives CAVSESGTGSEAFF.

Notes on this clonotype: At one end, the junction sequence differs from germline, possibly due to a read error. This chain connects TRBV11-1 to TRBJ1-2; 8 bases map to TRBD1. Germline values: CDR1 SGHAT, CDR2 FQDESV (reference sequence). The CDR3 runs 16 residues. The CDR3 nucleotides are TGTGCCAGCAGTTATAGACCGACAGGGGACGATTATGGCTACACTTTC. Its translation is CASSYRPTGDDYGYTF.

The genes are TRBV29-1 and TRBJ1-2; 7 bases are a match to TRBD1. This CDR3 is 12 amino acids long. Germline V gives CDR1 SQVTM, CDR2 ANQGSEA. The J segment lost 8 bases and the V segment lost 4 bases, leaving 7 bases of the junction unmatched. CDR3 sequence (DNA): TGCAGCGTTGGGCCCACAGGGGACGGCTACACCTTC. The encoded protein is CSVGPTGDGYTF.

The V and J genes are TRBV20-1 and TRBJ2-5; TRBD2 is a possible D gene (6 bases). V was shortened by 6 bases and J by 5 bases, with 13 bases between the two germline ends. Germline values: CDR1 DFQATT, CDR2 SNEGSKA (reference sequence). The CDR3 is 12 residues long. Here the CDR3 DNA reads TGCAGTGCGGAGGGTAGACAGGAGACCCAGTACTTC. Protein sequence: CSAEGRQETQYF.

In its sample, this clonotype was seen many times. The chain carries TRBV10-3 and TRBJ2-7, with D possibly TRBD1 on 6 matching bases. CDR3 length equals 15 residues. The germline V and J ends were trimmed by 6 bases and 0 bases, with 15 bases remaining between them. Per the germline V gene, CDR1 is ENHRY and CDR2 is SYGVKD. The CDR3: CAIRGAGDSSYEQYF. The CDR3 nucleotides read TGTGCCATCAGGGGGGCAGGCGACAGCTCCTACGAGCAGTACTTC.

In this sample, this clonotype turned up many times. The chain carries TRBV7-9 and TRBJ1-6, with D unclear. This CDR3 spans 16 amino acids. Germline V gene sequence: CDR1 SEHNR, CDR2 FQNEAQ (reference sequence). Trimming took off 1 base at V and 5 bases at J, with 12 bases between the two ends. The CDR3 nucleotides read TGTGCCAGCAGCTTAGGTAGAGGGAAGAATAATTCACCCCTCCACTTT. Protein: CASSLGRGKNNSPLHF. The full variable domain, in which reference TRBV7-9 and TRBJ1-6 provide the parts outside the CDR3, is DTGVSQNPRHKITKRGQNVTFRCDPISEHNRLYWYRQTLGQGPEFLTYFQNEAQLEKSRLLSDRFSAERPKGSFSTLEIQRTEQGDSAMYLCASSLGRGKNNSPLHFGNGTRLTVT.

The rearrangement links TRBV20-1 to TRBJ2-7; 13 positions match TRBD2. Germline lookup yields CDR1 DFQATT and CDR2 SNEGSKA (reference sequence). J was trimmed by 5 bases and V by 7 bases; bases with no gene match: 8. This CDR3 region has 14 residues. This CDR3 reads CSDQGLAGEDEQYF. Here the CDR3 DNA reads TGCAGTGATCAAGGACTAGCGGGGGAGGACGAGCAGTACTTC.

To note about this clonotype: A much larger clone is a single base away; this may be a read error. CDR3 sequence (DNA): TGTGCCAGCAGCACTCAGGACCTAGGGCCATACGAGCGGTACTTC. This codes for CASSTQDLGPYERYF. This chain links TRBV12-3 or TRBV12-4 with TRBJ2-7; D not resolved. The length of the CDR3 is 15 residues.

This clonotype was observed a few times. The V and J genes are TRBV5-1 and TRBJ1-1; possible D gene TRBD1, 5 bases. The germline V gene encodes CDR1 SGHRS and CDR2 YFSETQ. CDR3 length: 14 residues. Trimming stripped 4 bases from V and 5 bases from J, with 15 bases between. The CDR3 protein is CASSPREGRTEAFF. As DNA, the CDR3 is TGCGCCAGCAGCCCGCGGGAGGGGAGGACTGAAGCTTTCTTT.

DNA for the CDR3: TGTGCCAGCAGCTTCGCTTTGGGACTAGCGGGAGGGCCGATGGTGCAGTTCTTC. It yields the protein CASSFALGLAGGPMVQFF. V is TRBV11-2 and J is TRBJ2-1, with 16 positions matching TRBD2. Germline loops: CDR1 SGHAT, CDR2 FQNNGV. V shed 3 bases, J shed 12 bases, and the junction held 14 bases outside the gene matches. This CDR3 comprises 18 residues.

As for this clonotype: A junction boundary mismatches the germline segment, possibly from a read error. The V call is TRBV5-4, the J call TRBJ2-7, with D perhaps matching TRBD2 (5 bases). The CDR3 length is 15 residues. The germline V gene has CDR1 SGHNT and CDR2 YYREEE (reference sequence). The CDR3 loop is CASSLGGWSSCEQYF. CDR3 coding DNA: TGTGCCAGCAGCTTGGGCGGGTGGAGCTCCTGCGAGCAGTACTTC. Combining the CDR3 with reference TRBV5-4 and TRBJ2-7 gives the whole variable domain ETGVTQSPTHLIKTRGQQVTLRCSSQSGHNTVSWYQQALGQGPQFIFQYYREEENGRGNFPPRFSGLQFPNYSSELNVNALELDDSALYLCASSLGGWSSCEQYFGPGTRLTVT.

This clonotype has ten or more counts. This rearrangement joins TRBV7-9 to TRBJ2-5; 10 bases are shared with TRBD2. Germline V gene data show CDR1 as SEHNR and CDR2 as FQNEAQ (reference sequence). V shed 4 bases, J shed 4 bases, and the junction held 3 bases outside the gene matches. This CDR3 region has 14 residues. Here the CDR3 DNA reads TGTGCCAGCAGCTCCGGACTAGCGGTAGAGACCCAGTACTTC. It encodes CASSSGLAVETQYF. The variable domain in full, with the rest retrieved from reference TRBV7-9 and TRBJ2-5, is DTGVSQNPRHKITKRGQNVTFRCDPISEHNRLYWYRQTLGQGPEFLTYFQNEAQLEKSRLLSDRFSAERPKGSFSTLEIQRTEQGDSAMYLCASSSGLAVETQYFGPGTRLLVL.

A word on this clonotype: The junction and the germline gene differ at one end; a read error may be behind it. The chain is built from TRBV5-6 and TRBJ1-1, with TRBD1 matching over 9 bases. The germline CDR1 and CDR2 sequences are SGHDT and YYEEEE. The CDR3 loop spans 15 amino acids. CDR3 DNA sequence: TGTGCCAACAGCGCCACGGACAGGGGTAAGACTGAAGCTTTCTTC. This codes for CANSATDRGKTEAFF.

This clonotype was counted once. At one boundary the junction diverges from the germline segment, which might be a read error. The chain is built from TRBV10-2 and TRBJ2-2; no clear D. Germline values: CDR1 WSHSY, CDR2 SAAADI. The CDR3 has 10 amino acids. The CDR3 here is CATQARELFF. The CDR3 nucleotides are TGTGCCACCCAGGCCAGGGAGCTGTTTTTT.

There are many counts of this clonotype. V usage is TRBV6-2 or TRBV6-3 and J usage is TRBJ1-5; no firm D call. This CDR3 has 14 residues. Trimming stripped 5 bases from V and 3 bases from J, with 11 bases between. Germline V gene data show CDR1 as MNHEY and CDR2 as SVGEGT. The CDR3 is CASSTGRLNQPQHF. Written as DNA, the CDR3 is TGTGCCAGCAGTACCGGACGGCTCAATCAGCCCCAGCATTTT.

In the case of this clonotype: A junction boundary mismatches the germline segment, possibly from a read error. The CDR3 loop reads CASRDSDTGELFF. CDR3 DNA: TGTGCCAGCCGTGACTCGGACACCGGGGAGCTGTTTTTT. The chain employs TRBV6-4 and TRBJ2-2; unclear D gene. CDR3 length: 13 residues. The germline V gene has CDR1 MRHNA and CDR2 SNTAGT.

Turning to this clonotype: The junction shows a germline mismatch at one end, possibly a read error. The chain couples TRBV6-1 to TRBJ1-6; 7 nucleotides align to TRBD1. Germline V gives CDR1 MNHNS, CDR2 SASEGT. The CDR3 length is 15 residues. The CDR3 spells CVSRGYTGSNSPLYF. CDR3 DNA sequence: TGTGTCAGCAGGGGGTATACAGGGAGTAATTCACCCCTCTACTTT.

Notes on this clonotype: One junction end disagrees with the germline gene, perhaps due to a read error. The chain links TRBV11-3 to TRBJ2-1; 8 bases are shared with TRBD2. Germline V gene sequence: CDR1 SGHNT, CDR2 YENEEA. The CDR3 consists of 15 residues. CDR3 sequence: CASNHGTSGSHEQLF. The CDR3 region has the DNA TGTGCCAGCAACCACGGGACCAGCGGGAGCCATGAGCAGTTATTC.

Worth noting for this clonotype: A read error may be the cause here, since a much bigger clone is one base away. The rearrangement uses TRBV20-1 and TRBJ2-7; maybe TRBD2 (5 bases). The V and J ends lost 3 bases and 1 base respectively, with 19 bases between them. Germline V gene data show CDR1 as DFQATT and CDR2 as SNEGSKA (reference sequence). This CDR3 is 16 amino acids long. The CDR3 sequence: CSARSAVLGKSYEQYF. The CDR3 bases are TGCAGTGCTAGGTCAGCGGTCCTCGGGAAGTCCTACGAGCAGTACTTC.